This T cell receptor (beta chain) was captured by sequencing in a study of cytomegalovirus exposure and HLA in healthy donors. As for the study in general: Earlier results showed 117 million unique TCR beta sequences derived from roughly 180 million T cells. HLA-typed donors were the source of about 85 million unique TCRs, which an early data release held. Study-wide results and limits: Being indistinguishable, some V segments were excluded, TRBV6-2 and TRBV6-3 among them. A later analysis reportedly found fewer N-insertions in an Asian-associated ancestry cluster than the roughly 670-donor mean.

With 6 bases clipped from V and 5 bases from J, the junction kept 10 bases outside the gene matches. Germline assignment: CDR1 SGHRS and CDR2 YFSETQ. There are 15 residues in the CDR3. In regard to this clone: What it recognizes is unknown.

PCR involved 60 Vbeta and 13 Jbeta primers. Clones were sequenced by immunoSEQ multiplex PCR, and TCRdb holds only the in-frame ones, with some missing. Of 50,000 to 55,000 clones in the sample, roughly 72% were seen once. The clonotype comes from a woman aged 45 to 65 in good health and CMV-seropositive. Sequenced input: PBMCs. The J gene is TRBJ2-3, the V gene TRBV5-1, with TRBD2 identical over 9 bases. The CDR3 loop reads CASNLAGFQGDTQYF. CDR3 DNA: TGCGCCAGCAACCTAGCGGGGTTTCAAGGAGATACGCAGTATTTT.